This TCR beta chain is drawn from a study of blood T cells in healthy people across ages. Trimming cost V 4 bases and J 0 bases; bases outside gene matches: 4. CDR1 and CDR2 from the germline V gene are KGHSH and LQKENI. This CDR3 is 15 amino acids long. This clonotype was seen a few times. It was with a sample-barcoded 5' primer and a J-beta primer mix that a second PCR of roughly 7 to 12 cycles was run. From the 5' RACE reads, TCRdb called clonotypes with MiXCR, one entry per CDR3 protein. The sample shows approximately 900,000 distinct CDR3 sequences, around 29% of them seen only once. The same data also went into a second study, on T cells of mothers and their children. That report notes: Added by the second PCR's M1S primer were sample barcodes and 2-4 random nucleotides. Overlap ran slightly, non-significantly higher for related than unrelated mother-child pairs.

The sequence was collected from a woman aged 40 to 50 in good health. The sample was blood. The chain combines TRBV18 with TRBJ1-1; 8 positions agree with TRBD1. CDR3 residues: CASSRDRMMNTEAFF. As DNA, the CDR3 is TGTGCCAGCTCACGGGACAGGATGATGAACACTGAAGCTTTCTTT.